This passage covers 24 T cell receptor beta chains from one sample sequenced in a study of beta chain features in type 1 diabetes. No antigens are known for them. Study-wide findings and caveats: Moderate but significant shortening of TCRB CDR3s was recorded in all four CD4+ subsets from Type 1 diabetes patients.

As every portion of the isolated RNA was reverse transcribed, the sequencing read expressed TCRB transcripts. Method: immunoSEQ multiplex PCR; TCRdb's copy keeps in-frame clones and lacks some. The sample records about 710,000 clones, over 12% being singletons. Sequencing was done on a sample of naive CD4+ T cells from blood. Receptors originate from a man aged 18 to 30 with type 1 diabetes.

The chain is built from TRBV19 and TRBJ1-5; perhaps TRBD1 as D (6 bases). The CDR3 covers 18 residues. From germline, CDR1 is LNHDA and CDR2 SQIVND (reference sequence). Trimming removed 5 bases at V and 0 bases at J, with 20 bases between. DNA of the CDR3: TGTGCCAGTAGTTACGGGACACGCATCCCCTATAGCAATCAGCCCCAGCATTTT. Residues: CASSYGTRIPYSNQPQHF.

CDR3 sequence reads: CASSLEGGRDTQYF. The CDR3 DNA reads as TGCGCCAGCAGCTTGGAAGGGGGAAGAGATACGCAGTATTTT. This chain connects TRBV5-1 to TRBJ2-3; TRBD1 might be the D (6 bases). The V gene lost 0 bases and the J gene lost 5 bases, with 10 bases spanning the gap. The CDR3 totals 14 residues. Germline loops: CDR1 SGHRS, CDR2 YFSETQ.

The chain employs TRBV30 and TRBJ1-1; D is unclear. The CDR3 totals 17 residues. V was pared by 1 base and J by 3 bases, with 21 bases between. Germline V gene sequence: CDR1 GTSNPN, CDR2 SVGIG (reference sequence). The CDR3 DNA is TGTGCCTGGAGTGATCCCAACGAGGAGGGAAAGGACACTGAAGCTTTCTTT. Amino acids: CAWSDPNEEGKDTEAFF.

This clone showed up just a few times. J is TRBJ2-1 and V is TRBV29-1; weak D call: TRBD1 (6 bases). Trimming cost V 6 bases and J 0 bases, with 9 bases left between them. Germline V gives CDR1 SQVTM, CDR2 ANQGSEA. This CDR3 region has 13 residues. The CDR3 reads CSVGQSSYNEQFF. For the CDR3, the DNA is TGCAGCGTCGGACAGAGCTCCTACAATGAGCAGTTCTTC.

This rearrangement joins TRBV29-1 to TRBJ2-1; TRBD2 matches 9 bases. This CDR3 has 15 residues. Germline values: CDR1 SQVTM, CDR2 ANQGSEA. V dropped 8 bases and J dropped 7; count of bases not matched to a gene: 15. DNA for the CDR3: TGCAGCACCGTTGGAGGCGGGAGGGCCGGGAATGAGCAGTTCTTC. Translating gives CSTVGGGRAGNEQFF.

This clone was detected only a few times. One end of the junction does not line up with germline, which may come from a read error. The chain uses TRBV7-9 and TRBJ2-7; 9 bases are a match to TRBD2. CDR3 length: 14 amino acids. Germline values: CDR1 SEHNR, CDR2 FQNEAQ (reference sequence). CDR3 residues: CASSLAGAVYEQYF. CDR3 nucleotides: TGTGCCAGCAGTTTAGCGGGAGCGGTCTACGAGCAGTACTTC. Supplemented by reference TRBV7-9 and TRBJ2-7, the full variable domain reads DTGVSQNPRHKITKRGQNVTFRCDPISEHNRLYWYRQTLGQGPEFLTYFQNEAQLEKSRLLSDRFSAERPKGSFSTLEIQRTEQGDSAMYLCASSLAGAVYEQYFGPGTRLTVT.

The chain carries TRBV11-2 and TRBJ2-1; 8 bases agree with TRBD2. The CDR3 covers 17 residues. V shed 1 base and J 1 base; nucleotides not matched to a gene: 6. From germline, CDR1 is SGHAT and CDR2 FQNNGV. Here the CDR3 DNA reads TGTGCCAGCAGCTTAGTCACCGGGAGGGTATCCTACAATGAGCAGTTCTTC. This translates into CASSLVTGRVSYNEQFF.

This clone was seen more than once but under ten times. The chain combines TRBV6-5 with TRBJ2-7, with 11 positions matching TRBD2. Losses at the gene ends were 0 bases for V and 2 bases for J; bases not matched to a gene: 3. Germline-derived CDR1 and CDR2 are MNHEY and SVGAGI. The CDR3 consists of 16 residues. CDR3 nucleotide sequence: TGTGCCAGCAGTTACTCGGCTAGCGGGGGGACCTACGAGCAGTACTTC. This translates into CASSYSASGGTYEQYF.

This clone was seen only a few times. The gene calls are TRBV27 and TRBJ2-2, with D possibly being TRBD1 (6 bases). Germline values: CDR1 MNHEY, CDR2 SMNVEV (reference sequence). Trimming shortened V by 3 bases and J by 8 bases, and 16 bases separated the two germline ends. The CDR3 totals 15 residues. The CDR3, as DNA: TGTGCCAGCAGTTTCTCACCTCAGGGGAATGGGGAGCTGTTTTTT. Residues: CASSFSPQGNGELFF.

The CDR3 region is CASSSQGTMNTEAFF. CDR3 in DNA: TGTGCCAGCAGCTCACAGGGGACCATGAACACTGAAGCTTTCTTT. The chain is built from TRBV7-2 and TRBJ1-1, with TRBD1 matching over 7 bases. The ends lost 4 bases at V and 0 bases at J; junction bases unmatched: 5. This CDR3 has 15 amino acids. The germline gives CDR1 SGHTA, CDR2 FQGNSA.

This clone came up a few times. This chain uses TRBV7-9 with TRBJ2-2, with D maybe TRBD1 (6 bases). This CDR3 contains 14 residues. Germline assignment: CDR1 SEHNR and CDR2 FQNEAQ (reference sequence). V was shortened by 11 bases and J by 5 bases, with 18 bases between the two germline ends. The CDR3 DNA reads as TGTGCCGGGCACAGGGCAGGTGGGACCGGGGAGCTGTTTTTT. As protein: CAGHRAGGTGELFF. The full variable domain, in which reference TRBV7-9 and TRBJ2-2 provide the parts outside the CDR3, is DTGVSQNPRHKITKRGQNVTFRCDPISEHNRLYWYRQTLGQGPEFLTYFQNEAQLEKSRLLSDRFSAERPKGSFSTLEIQRTEQGDSAMYLCAGHRAGGTGELFFGEGSRLTVL.

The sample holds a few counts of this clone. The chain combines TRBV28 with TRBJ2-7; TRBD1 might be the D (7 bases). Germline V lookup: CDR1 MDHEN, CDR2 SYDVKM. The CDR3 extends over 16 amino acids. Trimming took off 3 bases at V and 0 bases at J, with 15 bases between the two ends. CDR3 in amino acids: CASSFPRQGLSYEQYF. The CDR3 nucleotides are TGTGCCAGCAGTTTCCCCCGACAGGGACTCTCCTACGAGCAGTACTTC. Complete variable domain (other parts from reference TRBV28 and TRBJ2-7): DVKVTQSSRYLVKRTGEKVFLECVQDMDHENMFWYRQDPGLGLRLIYFSYDVKMKEKGDIPEGYSVSREKKERFSLILESASTNQTSMYLCASSFPRQGLSYEQYFGPGTRLTVT.

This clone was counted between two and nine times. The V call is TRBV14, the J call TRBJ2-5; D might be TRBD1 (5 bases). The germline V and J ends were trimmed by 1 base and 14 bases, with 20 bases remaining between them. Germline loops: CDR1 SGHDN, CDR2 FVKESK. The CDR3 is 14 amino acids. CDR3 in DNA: TGTGCCAGCAGCCAAGTCTGGGGCGGCTCTACGACTTACTTC. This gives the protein CASSQVWGGSTTYF.

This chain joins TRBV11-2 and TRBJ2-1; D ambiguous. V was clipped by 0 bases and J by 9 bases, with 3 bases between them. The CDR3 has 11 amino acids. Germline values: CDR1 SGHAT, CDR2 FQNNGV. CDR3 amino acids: CASSLESEQFF. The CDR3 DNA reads TGTGCCAGCAGCTTAGAATCTGAGCAGTTCTTC.

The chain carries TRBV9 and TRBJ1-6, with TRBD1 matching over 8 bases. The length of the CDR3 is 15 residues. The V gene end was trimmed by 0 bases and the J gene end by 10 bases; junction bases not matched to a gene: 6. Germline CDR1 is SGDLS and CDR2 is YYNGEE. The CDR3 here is CASSVEGQGISPLHF. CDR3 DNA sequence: TGTGCCAGCAGCGTAGAAGGACAGGGAATCTCACCCCTCCACTTT.

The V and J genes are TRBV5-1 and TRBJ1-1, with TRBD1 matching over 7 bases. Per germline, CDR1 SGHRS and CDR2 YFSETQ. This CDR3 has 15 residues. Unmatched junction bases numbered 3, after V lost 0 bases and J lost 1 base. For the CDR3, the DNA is TGCGCCAGCAGCTTGGCCGGGACAGCGAACACTGAAGCTTTCTTT. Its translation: CASSLAGTANTEAFF.

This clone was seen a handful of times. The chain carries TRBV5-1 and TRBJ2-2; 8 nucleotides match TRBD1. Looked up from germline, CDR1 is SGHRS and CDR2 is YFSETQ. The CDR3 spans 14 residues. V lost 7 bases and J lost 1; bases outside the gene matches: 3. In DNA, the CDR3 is TGCGCCAGCCAAGACAGGGGGAACACCGGGGAGCTGTTTTTT. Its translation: CASQDRGNTGELFF.

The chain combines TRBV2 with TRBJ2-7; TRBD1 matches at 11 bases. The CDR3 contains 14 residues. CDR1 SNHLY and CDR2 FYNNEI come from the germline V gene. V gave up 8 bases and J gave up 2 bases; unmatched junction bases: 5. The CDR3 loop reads CASLRDRGTYEQYF. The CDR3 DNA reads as TGTGCCAGCCTAAGGGACAGGGGGACCTACGAGCAGTACTTC.

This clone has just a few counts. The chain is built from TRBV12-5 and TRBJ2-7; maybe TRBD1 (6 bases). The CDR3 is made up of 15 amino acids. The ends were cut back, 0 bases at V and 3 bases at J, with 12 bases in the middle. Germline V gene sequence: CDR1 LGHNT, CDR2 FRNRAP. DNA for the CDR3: TGTGCTAGTGGTTTGGTATGGACAGCCGACTACGAGCAGTACTTC. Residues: CASGLVWTADYEQYF.

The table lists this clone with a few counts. The CDR3 DNA reads TGTGCCAGTAGTCCTCGGACAGGGGCAAACTATGGCTACACCTTC. Translating it yields CASSPRTGANYGYTF. The J gene is TRBJ1-2, the V gene TRBV19, with 9 bases that match TRBD1. The germline V gene has CDR1 LNHDA and CDR2 SQIVND (reference sequence). Trimming took 5 bases from V and 2 from J; bases not matched to a gene: 6. There are 15 residues in the CDR3. Full variable domain (outside the CDR3, taken from reference TRBV19 and TRBJ1-2): DGGITQSPKYLFRKEGQNVTLSCEQNLNHDAMYWYRQDPGQGLRLIYYSQIVNDFQKGDIAEGYSVSREKKESFPLTVTSAQKNPTAFYLCASSPRTGANYGYTFGSGTRLTVV.

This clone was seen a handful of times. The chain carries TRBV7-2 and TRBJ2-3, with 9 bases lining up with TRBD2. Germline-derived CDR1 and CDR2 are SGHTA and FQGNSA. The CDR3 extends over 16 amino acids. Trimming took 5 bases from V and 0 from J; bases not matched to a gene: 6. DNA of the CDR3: TGTGCCAGCAGCCGAGGGACTAGCTTTAGCACAGATACGCAGTATTTT. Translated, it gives CASSRGTSFSTDTQYF.

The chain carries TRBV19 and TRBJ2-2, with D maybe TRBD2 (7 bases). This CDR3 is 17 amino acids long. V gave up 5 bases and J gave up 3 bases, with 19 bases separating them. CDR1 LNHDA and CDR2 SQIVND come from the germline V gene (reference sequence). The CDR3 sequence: CASSSHGGGLYTGELFF. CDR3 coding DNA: TGTGCCAGTAGTTCCCACGGCGGGGGCCTGTACACCGGGGAGCTGTTTTTT.

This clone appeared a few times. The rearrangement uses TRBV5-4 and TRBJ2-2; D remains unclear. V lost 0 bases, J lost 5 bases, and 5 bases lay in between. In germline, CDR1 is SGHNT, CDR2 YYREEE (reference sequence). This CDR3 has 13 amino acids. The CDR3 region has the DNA TGTGCCAGCAGCTTGGACCCGACCGGGGAGCTGTTTTTT. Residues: CASSLDPTGELFF.

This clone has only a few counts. CDR3 loop: CSCEGPGPGQYF. The CDR3 DNA reads TGCAGCTGTGAGGGGCCTGGGCCAGGACAGTATTTT. This chain joins TRBV29-1 and TRBJ2-3; possibly TRBD1 or TRBD2 for D (5 bases each). Per germline, CDR1 SQVTM and CDR2 ANQGSEA. This CDR3 is built from 12 residues. V lost 8 bases, J lost 12 bases, and 21 bases lay in between.